These 24 T cell receptor beta chains were sequenced from one sample in a study of shared clonotypes between healthy human individuals. Selected positively for CCR7 and CD45RO-negative, naive CD8 cells excluded terminally differentiated effector memory CD45RA+ cells. Clones were read by immunoSEQ multiplex PCR, and TCRdb kept only the in-frame ones, dropping some. The sample shows about 2.1 million clones, 85% to 95% of them seen only once. The specimen sequenced was naive CD8+ T cells from PBMCs. These receptors were collected from a man younger than 35 in good health. Some clones in this sample may be carry-over from other donors' samples.

As to this clone: Other DNA sequences within the sample encode an identical CDR3. The CDR3: CASSVRGANYGYTF. The CDR3 DNA is TGTGCCAGCAGCGTTAGGGGAGCTAACTATGGCTACACCTTC. The rearrangement joins TRBV9 to TRBJ1-2, with D perhaps matching TRBD1 (5 bases). V lost 2 bases to trimming and J lost 0 bases, with 8 bases between them. The CDR3 covers 14 residues. Germline V gene sequence: CDR1 SGDLS, CDR2 YYNGEE.

The V and J genes are TRBV5-5 and TRBJ2-1; TRBD2 aligns across 13 bases. Trimming took 4 bases from V and 6 from J; bases not matched to a gene: 4. CDR1 is SGHKS, CDR2 YYEKEE, per germline (reference sequence). The CDR3 loop spans 15 amino acids. The CDR3 DNA is TGTGCCAGCAGCCCGGGACTAGCGGGGACCAATGAGCAGTTCTTC. Translating gives CASSPGLAGTNEQFF.

The CDR3 here is CASKFRDQPQHF. The CDR3 coding sequence is TGTGCCAGCAAGTTTAGGGATCAGCCCCAGCATTTT. The chain couples TRBV28 to TRBJ1-5; D is uncertain. The CDR3 contains 12 residues. The germline V gene encodes CDR1 MDHEN and CDR2 SYDVKM. The V end lost 7 bases, the J end lost 5 bases, and 9 bases lay between the germline ends.

This chain joins TRBV15 and TRBJ2-3; D possibly corresponds to TRBD1 (5 bases). Germline V gene data show CDR1 as LNHNV and CDR2 as YYDKDF (reference sequence). V lost 5 bases and J 0 bases, leaving 12 bases between the germline ends. This CDR3 is built from 15 residues. CDR3 protein: CATSPRQRSTDTQYF. CDR3 coding DNA: TGTGCCACCAGCCCCCGACAGCGCAGCACAGATACGCAGTATTTT.

The chain couples TRBV27 to TRBJ2-7; 8 bases map to TRBD2. J was trimmed by 2 bases and V by 4 bases; bases with no gene match: 10. The CDR3 has 16 amino acids. CDR1 MNHEY and CDR2 SMNVEV come from the germline V gene (reference sequence). The CDR3 nucleotides are TGTGCCAGCAGTTCCCCTCGCGGGAGGACCGCCTACGAGCAGTACTTC. This gives the protein CASSSPRGRTAYEQYF.

The chain combines TRBV27 with TRBJ2-5, with TRBD1 matching 7 bases. CDR3 size: 14 residues. After removal of 4 bases from V and 1 base from J, the junction contained 3 bases not matched to a gene. Germline CDR1 MNHEY, CDR2 SMNVEV (reference sequence). CDR3 residues: CASSWTGPQETQYF. The CDR3, as DNA: TGTGCCAGCAGTTGGACAGGACCCCAAGAGACCCAGTACTTC.

This chain uses TRBV6-1 with TRBJ2-7; D may be TRBD1 or TRBD2 (5 bases each). Germline lookup yields CDR1 MNHNS and CDR2 SASEGT. V was cut by 0 bases and J by 4 bases, with 10 bases left in between. The CDR3 contains 14 residues. Here the CDR3 DNA reads TGTGCCAGCAGTGAAGCGGGGCTAGCTTACGAGCAGTACTTC. Translating it yields CASSEAGLAYEQYF.

The V and J genes are TRBV19 and TRBJ1-5; the D gene is possibly TRBD1 (6 bases). Trimming took 3 bases from V and 4 from J, leaving 28 bases between them. There are 20 residues in the CDR3. Germline V gene data show CDR1 as LNHDA and CDR2 as SQIVND (reference sequence). DNA for the CDR3: TGTGCCAGTAGTATCCAAGGGGGGGACCCGACCGGGTGGCTGAATCAGCCCCAGCATTTT. Protein sequence: CASSIQGGDPTGWLNQPQHF.

V is TRBV13 and J is TRBJ2-1; D remains unclear. CDR1 PRHDT and CDR2 FYEKMQ come from the germline V gene (reference sequence). The CDR3 length is 15 residues. The V and J ends lost 0 bases and 0 bases respectively, with 6 bases between them. The CDR3 here is CASSLGEFSYNEQFF. CDR3 coding DNA: TGTGCCAGCAGCTTAGGCGAGTTCTCCTACAATGAGCAGTTCTTC.

A remark on this clone: This sample also contains other DNA sequences that code for the same CDR3. The chain is built from TRBV9 and TRBJ2-1, with D perhaps assigned TRBD1 or TRBD2 (6 bases each). There are 16 residues in the CDR3. Germline V CDR1 and CDR2: SGDLS, YYNGEE. V was cut by 3 bases and J by 1 base, with 14 bases left in between. The DNA for the CDR3 is TGTGCCAGCAGCGCAGAGGGGGGTTTTTCCTACAATGAGCAGTTCTTC. Translated, it gives CASSAEGGFSYNEQFF.

The V and J genes are TRBV25-1 and TRBJ2-1; 8 bases are a match to TRBD2. Germline loops: CDR1 MGHDK, CDR2 SYGVNS. The CDR3 is made up of 15 amino acids. After removal of 0 bases from V and 8 bases from J, the junction contained 6 bases not matched to a gene. CDR3 region: CASSEYGRALDEQFF. CDR3 sequence (DNA): TGTGCCAGCAGTGAATACGGGAGGGCCCTCGATGAGCAGTTCTTC.

This chain joins TRBV7-6 and TRBJ2-5; maybe TRBD2 (6 bases). This CDR3 has 15 residues. CDR1 SGHVS and CDR2 FNYEAQ come from the germline V gene. With 5 bases removed from V and 5 bases from J, the gap between germline ends came to 18 bases. The CDR3 loop is CASSPLFTGSETQYF. In nucleotides, the CDR3 is TGTGCCAGCAGCCCCCTATTTACCGGGAGCGAGACCCAGTACTTC. The full variable domain, rest sourced from reference TRBV7-6 and TRBJ2-5, is GAGVSQSPRYKVTKRGQDVALRCDPISGHVSLYWYRQALGQGPEFLTYFNYEAQQDKSGLPNDRFSAERPEGSISTLTIQRTEQRDSAMYRCASSPLFTGSETQYFGPGTRLLVL.

The chain has TRBV5-6 and TRBJ1-1, with D perhaps TRBD1 (5 bases). The CDR3 has 18 amino acids. Trimming pared 0 bases from V and 0 bases from J, leaving 18 bases between. Germline CDR1 is SGHDT and CDR2 is YYEEEE. The CDR3 bases are TGTGCCAGCAGCTTGGGTGAATTAGGGGTCTTCATGAACACTGAAGCTTTCTTT. Translated, it gives CASSLGELGVFMNTEAFF.

The count of this clone is one. The genes are TRBV4-1 and TRBJ2-7, with 9 bases aligning to TRBD1. CDR3 size: 14 residues. Germline-derived CDR1 and CDR2 are MGHRA and YSYEKL. J gave up 5 bases and V 4 bases, and 6 bases lay outside the gene matches. The DNA for the CDR3 is TGCGCCAGCAGCCCGGGACAGGGTACCCACGAGCAGTACTTC. Translated: CASSPGQGTHEQYF.

This sequence joins TRBV28 and TRBJ2-1; D is possibly TRBD2 (5 bases). This CDR3 is 20 amino acids long. CDR1 is MDHEN and CDR2 is SYDVKM in the germline V gene. The V end was cut by 4 bases, the J end by 3 bases, with 28 bases between. CDR3 amino acids: CASSSPLPAEPPLIYNEQFF. The DNA for the CDR3 is TGTGCCAGCAGTTCCCCCCTACCAGCGGAGCCGCCCCTTATCTACAATGAGCAGTTCTTC.

This clone was seen once. This rearrangement joins TRBV4-3 to TRBJ2-2; tentatively, D is TRBD2 (5 bases). This CDR3 has 16 residues. Trimming shortened V by 3 bases and J by 5 bases, and 16 bases separated the two germline ends. Germline assignment: CDR1 LGHNA and CDR2 YSLEER. CDR3 residues: CASSHYTYKRTGELFF. CDR3 bases: TGCGCCAGCAGCCACTACACTTACAAGCGGACCGGGGAGCTGTTTTTT.

The J gene is TRBJ1-1, the V gene TRBV28; D perhaps matches TRBD1 (5 bases). The CDR3 extends over 13 amino acids. CDR1 MDHEN and CDR2 SYDVKM come from the germline V gene. V was shortened by 7 bases and J by 5 bases, with 14 bases between the two germline ends. The CDR3 bases are TGTGCCAGCACCTCCCGCGGGGGTACTGAAGCTTTCTTT. Protein sequence: CASTSRGGTEAFF.

V and J are TRBV7-6 and TRBJ1-2; 9 bases align to TRBD1. The CDR3 covers 17 residues. The V gene end was trimmed by 4 bases and the J gene end by 3 bases; junction bases not matched to a gene: 12. Germline assignment: CDR1 SGHVS and CDR2 FNYEAQ. The CDR3 reads CASSSELQTGGDYGYTF. DNA for the CDR3: TGTGCCAGCAGCTCTGAACTCCAGACAGGGGGGGACTATGGCTACACCTTC.

The chain couples TRBV27 to TRBJ2-1, with 7 positions matching TRBD2. The CDR3 is 15 residues long. Germline V lookup: CDR1 MNHEY, CDR2 SMNVEV (reference sequence). After removal of 2 bases from V and 6 bases from J, the junction contained 7 bases not matched to a gene. The CDR3 DNA reads TGTGCCAGCAGTTTAGGGGGGGAATTTGGCAATGAGCAGTTCTTC. This encodes CASSLGGEFGNEQFF.

The chain joins TRBV4-1 to TRBJ2-3; 8 bases match TRBD2. The CDR3 runs to 15 residues. CDR1 is MGHRA, CDR2 YSYEKL, per germline. The ends lost 5 bases at V and 1 base at J; junction bases unmatched: 5. The CDR3 nucleotides read TGCGCCAGCAGCGCCCCAGCGGGAGGCACAGATACGCAGTATTTT. It specifies CASSAPAGGTDTQYF.

The chain couples TRBV6-1 to TRBJ1-2; a possible D gene is TRBD1 (5 bases). The CDR3 totals 16 residues. CDR1 is MNHNS, CDR2 SASEGT, per germline. Trimming removed 2 bases from V and 5 bases from J, with 18 bases in between. CDR3 region: CASSEMFGGPGYGYTF. The CDR3 nucleotides are TGTGCCAGCAGTGAAATGTTCGGGGGACCCGGATATGGCTACACCTTC.

Here the CDR3 reads CASSPTRDPAYEQYF. CDR3 coding DNA: TGTGCCAGCAGCCCCACCCGGGACCCAGCATACGAGCAGTACTTC. The chain has TRBV7-2 and TRBJ2-7, with D perhaps given as TRBD1 or TRBD2 (5 bases each). Trimming removed 5 bases from V and 4 bases from J, with 18 bases in between. Germline loops: CDR1 SGHTA, CDR2 FQGNSA. There are 15 residues in the CDR3.

This clone occurred once. The rearrangement uses TRBV4-1 and TRBJ1-1; tentative D call: TRBD1 (6 bases). Deletions cut 5 bases from V and 3 bases from J, with 16 bases between. Per germline, CDR1 MGHRA and CDR2 YSYEKL. The CDR3 has 15 residues. In DNA form, the CDR3 reads TGCGCCAGCAGCTCCGACACAGGGATCGACACTGAAGCTTTCTTT. Protein: CASSSDTGIDTEAFF.

The chain's CDR3 is CASSQVGSGLRYEQYF. Written as DNA, the CDR3 is TGCGCCAGCAGCCAAGTAGGTTCGGGGCTTCGGTACGAGCAGTACTTC. The chain uses TRBV4-1 and TRBJ2-7, with D perhaps being TRBD1 or TRBD2 (5 bases each). V lost 1 base to trimming and J lost 4 bases, with 17 bases between them. This CDR3 has 16 residues. Germline CDR1 reads MGHRA; CDR2 reads YSYEKL.